A single sample gave rise to the 11 T cell receptor beta chains below, sequenced in a study of cytomegalovirus exposure and HLA in healthy donors. 60 Vbeta and 13 Jbeta primers were used in PCR. Produced via immunoSEQ multiplex PCR; TCRdb's table is partial and in-frame only. The repertoire holds 75,000 to 100,000 clones, about 70% seen once, with over 0.95% in the top ten. The specimen was PBMCs. These receptors were obtained from a female donor in good health and CMV-seronegative.

This clone was counted a single time. V gene TRBV18 combines with J gene TRBJ1-1, with D maybe TRBD1 (6 bases). Trimming left V 0 bases short and J 0 bases short, with 17 bases between. The CDR3 runs to 18 residues. The germline V gene has CDR1 KGHSH and CDR2 LQKENI. The CDR3 loop reads CASSPPQGRKILNTEAFF. In nucleotides, the CDR3 is TGTGCCAGCTCACCACCCCAGGGGCGAAAAATCTTGAACACTGAAGCTTTCTTT.

The gene calls are TRBV6-5 and TRBJ1-1; D unresolved. The CDR3 covers 12 residues. V gave up 6 bases and J gave up 0 bases, with 5 bases separating them. Germline V gene lookup returns CDR1 MNHEY and CDR2 SVGAGI. CDR3 sequence (DNA): TGTGCCAGCAGCCAAATGAACACTGAAGCTTTCTTT. This translates into CASSQMNTEAFF.

This clone appeared a few times. This sequence joins TRBV7-9 and TRBJ1-5; no clear D gene. Trimming removed 2 bases from V and 8 bases from J, with 13 bases in between. CDR1 SEHNR and CDR2 FQNEAQ come from the germline V gene (reference sequence). CDR3 length equals 14 residues. The CDR3 region has the DNA TGTGCCAGCAGCTTAAGGTCCGAGCGGGAGCCCCAGCATTTT. Protein: CASSLRSEREPQHF.

In the case of this clone: Sequence at one end of the junction differs from germline and may be a read error. This chain joins TRBV6-1 and TRBJ2-7; no firm D call. CDR1 is MNHNS, CDR2 SASEGT, per germline. The CDR3 spans 13 residues. CDR3 in DNA: TGTGCCAGCATAGAGAGAAGTCCTTACGGGCAGTACTTC. It is translated as CASIERSPYGQYF.

This rearrangement joins TRBV4-1 to TRBJ2-1; D possibly corresponds to TRBD1 (6 bases). CDR1 and CDR2 (germline): MGHRA, YSYEKL. V lost 1 base, J lost 4 bases, and 11 bases lay in between. The CDR3 totals 15 residues. In DNA form, the CDR3 reads TGCGCCAGCAGCCAAGCGCGGCAGGGGTACAATGAGCAGTTCTTC. This codes for CASSQARQGYNEQFF.

The sample holds a few counts of this clone. This chain links TRBV5-4 with TRBJ2-7, with a weak D call TRBD1 (5 bases). Trimming removed 4 bases from V and 3 bases from J, with 11 bases in between. There are 13 residues in the CDR3. CDR1 is SGHNT, CDR2 YYREEE, per germline (reference sequence). CDR3 sequence: CASSKQENYEQYF. The CDR3 bases are TGTGCCAGCAGCAAACAGGAGAACTACGAGCAGTACTTC.

The V gene is TRBV4-3, the J gene TRBJ2-3, with TRBD1 as a possible D gene (6 bases). CDR1 and CDR2 from the germline V gene are LGHNA and YSLEER. The CDR3 runs to 18 residues. V lost 2 bases to trimming and J lost 4 bases, with 22 bases between them. As DNA, the CDR3 is TGCGCCAGCAGCCAATCATTGGGCAGGGGATTAAGAGCAGATACGCAGTATTTT. Its translation: CASSQSLGRGLRADTQYF.

The V call is TRBV18, the J call TRBJ1-2, with TRBD1 matching 10 bases. The CDR3 covers 14 residues. V was clipped by 1 base and J by 6 bases; unmatched bases: 2. CDR1 and CDR2 (germline): KGHSH, LQKENI. Here the CDR3 reads CASSPRQGADGYTF. DNA of the CDR3: TGTGCCAGCTCACCACGACAGGGGGCGGATGGCTACACCTTC. The full variable domain, rest sourced from reference TRBV18 and TRBJ1-2, is NAGVMQNPRHLVRRRGQEARLRCSPMKGHSHVYWYRQLPEEGLKFMVYLQKENIIDESGMPKERFSAEFPKEGPSILRIQQVVRGDSAAYFCASSPRQGADGYTFGSGTRLTVV.

The V call is TRBV9, the J call TRBJ2-7, with TRBD2 matching over 8 bases. The V gene end was trimmed by 2 bases and the J gene end by 3 bases; junction bases not matched to a gene: 7. The CDR3 contains 15 residues. From germline, CDR1 is SGDLS and CDR2 YYNGEE. The CDR3 loop reads CASSVGSGVDYEQYF. The CDR3 nucleotides are TGTGCCAGCAGCGTGGGTAGCGGGGTCGACTACGAGCAGTACTTC.

The chain couples TRBV5-8 to TRBJ1-2; D is unclear. CDR3 length equals 13 residues. From germline, CDR1 is SGHTS and CDR2 YDEGEE. Deletions cut 0 bases from V and 7 bases from J, with 10 bases between. CDR3 nucleotide sequence: TGTGCCAGCAGCTTGGATGTAAGAGGTGGCTACACCTTC. Translation gives CASSLDVRGGYTF.

This clone was detected only a few times. This chain joins TRBV7-8 and TRBJ2-7; 9 positions agree with TRBD1. The CDR3 has 15 residues. Per germline, CDR1 SGHVS and CDR2 FQNEAQ. Losses at the gene ends were 5 bases for V and 6 bases for J; bases not matched to a gene: 11. The CDR3 spells CASSPGQGRVAEQYF. CDR3 nucleotides: TGTGCCAGCAGCCCCGGACAGGGGAGGGTTGCCGAGCAGTACTTC.